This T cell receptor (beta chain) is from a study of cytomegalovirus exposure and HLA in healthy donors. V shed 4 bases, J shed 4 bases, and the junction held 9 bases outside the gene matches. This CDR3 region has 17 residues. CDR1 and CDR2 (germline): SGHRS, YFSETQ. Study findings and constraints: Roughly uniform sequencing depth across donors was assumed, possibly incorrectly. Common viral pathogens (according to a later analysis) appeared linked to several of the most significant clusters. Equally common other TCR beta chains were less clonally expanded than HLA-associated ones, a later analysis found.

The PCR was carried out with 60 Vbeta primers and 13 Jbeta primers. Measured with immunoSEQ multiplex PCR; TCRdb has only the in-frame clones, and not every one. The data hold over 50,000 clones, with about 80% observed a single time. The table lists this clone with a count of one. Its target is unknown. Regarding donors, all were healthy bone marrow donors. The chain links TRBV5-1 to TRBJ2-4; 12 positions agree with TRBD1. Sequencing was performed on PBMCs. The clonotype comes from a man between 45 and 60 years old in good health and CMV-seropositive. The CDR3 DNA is TGCGCCAGCAGCACCGGGCGGGGACAGGGGGCTAAAAACATTCAGTACTTC. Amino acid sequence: CASSTGRGQGAKNIQYF. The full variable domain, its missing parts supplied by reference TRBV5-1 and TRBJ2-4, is KAGVTQTPRYLIKTRGQQVTLSCSPISGHRSVSWYQQTPGQGLQFLFEYFSETQRNKGNFPGRFSGRQFSNSRSEMNVSTLELGDSALYLCASSTGRGQGAKNIQYFGAGTRLSVL.